The entry below gives a single T cell receptor (beta chain) sequence along with its context. Original processing notes: Reference gene primer amplification yielded estimated nucleated cell counts. Repertoires were generated with immunoSEQ multiplex PCR, while TCRdb's copy carries only in-frame clones and drops some. V and J calls and clone size are copied from that table; D and trimming were computed from the DNA. This sample carries 150,000 to 160,000 clones, approximately 85% of them seen once, and the ten largest clones take around 0.63%. These data are taken from a study of blood T cell repertoires in COVID-19. Trimming shortened V by 0 bases and J by 7 bases, and 10 bases separated the two germline ends. The CDR3 is made up of 14 amino acids. CDR1 is SGHRS, CDR2 YFSETQ, per germline. It was during active infection that Seattle patients were enrolled and then longitudinally followed.

The chain employs TRBV5-1 and TRBJ1-4, with D unresolved. This TCR derives from a man between 60 and 70 years old with COVID-19, enrolled during active disease. Input material: peripheral blood. This CDR3 is CASSLGFRGEKLFF. As DNA, the CDR3 is TGCGCCAGCAGCTTGGGCTTCCGGGGTGAAAAACTGTTTTTT.